Described below is a single TCR beta chain sequence and its context. Its antigen is still unknown. Base qualities were left out, and no much larger clone turns up one base away. Whole blood was collected in K2EDTA tubes by collaborating institutions according to the institutions' own protocols. For TCRbeta analysis, collaborators shipped samples as frozen whole blood, isolated PBMCs, or DNA extracted from either of those sample types. The sample comes from a study of blood T cell repertoires in COVID-19 (TCRdb year 2020). In terms of the full investigation: Samples covering the acute and convalescent phases of COVID-19 were provided by collaborators in the United States, Italy and Spain. The material from the prospective study consisted of cDNA or gDNA derived from T cells, B-cell-depleted T cells, or PBMCs. Subjects who had been exposed to COVID-19, were actively infected with it, or had recovered from it provided the deeply sampled blood TCRbeta repertoires that made up the dataset. The repertoires were released in a freely available public database meant as a resource for research on the immune response to SARS-CoV-2. The samples were drawn from two sources: the first 160 participants of the ongoing ImmuneRACE study, and 1,254 subjects contributed by 6 global collaborators. The sample metadata nearly always contained a de-identified subject ID, COVID-19 status, age in years and sex. Where available, HLA class I and class II types were taken from metadata supplied by the sample provider and were not determined by assay-based typing. The investigation overall reported the following: Clinical and demographic metadata were provided uncurated, with the amount varying by source and participant.

TCRbeta CDR3 regions were amplified from genomic DNA using the immunoSEQ Assay, a bias-controlled multiplex PCR. In the authors' own workflow: The number of nucleated cells in each sample was estimated by amplification of reference gene primers within the assay. To quantify the absolute abundance of each unique TCRbeta CDR3 rearrangement, sequence reads were collapsed and filtered. For each sample, productive Simpson clonality was calculated as the square root of Simpson's diversity index across productive rearrangements. TCRdb provides this immuneACCESS table in a form limited to in-frame rearrangements. Some clones are lacking; in checked studies, under half of them reflect an unresolved V gene, and why the rest are absent is not known. Clone size and the V and J calls come from that table; the DNA yielded D and trimming. This sample has roughly 200,000 clones in its table, and around 89% of those were observed once. The biggest ten clones account for 0.6% to 0.8% of the sample.

The germline V gene gives CDR1 as MGHRA and CDR2 as YSYEKL. The CDR3, from cysteine to phenylalanine, totals 13 residues. Of the read, only the CDR3 DNA is kept; its 39 bases are in frame from base 1. Trimming removed 1 base from V and 4 bases from J, leaving 5 bases between the germline ends. The chain is made from TRBV4-1 and TRBJ1-5; too little of a D gene remains to name it. Sequencing used peripheral blood. The origin of this receptor is a man aged 50-59 years with acute or convalescent COVID-19. The CDR3: CASSQVPNQPQHF. DNA sequence: TGCGCCAGCAGCCAAGTTCCTAATCAGCCCCAGCATTTT.